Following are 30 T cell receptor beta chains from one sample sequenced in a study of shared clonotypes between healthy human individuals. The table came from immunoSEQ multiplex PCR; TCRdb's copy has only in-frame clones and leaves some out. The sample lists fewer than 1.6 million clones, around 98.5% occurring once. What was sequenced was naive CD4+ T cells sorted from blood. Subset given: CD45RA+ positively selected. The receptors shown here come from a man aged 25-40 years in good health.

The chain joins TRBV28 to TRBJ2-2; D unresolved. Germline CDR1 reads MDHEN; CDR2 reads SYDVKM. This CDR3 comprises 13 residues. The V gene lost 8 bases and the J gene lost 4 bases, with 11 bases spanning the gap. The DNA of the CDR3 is TGTGCCAGCCATAAATGGGCCACCGGGGAGCTGTTTTTT. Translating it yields CASHKWATGELFF.

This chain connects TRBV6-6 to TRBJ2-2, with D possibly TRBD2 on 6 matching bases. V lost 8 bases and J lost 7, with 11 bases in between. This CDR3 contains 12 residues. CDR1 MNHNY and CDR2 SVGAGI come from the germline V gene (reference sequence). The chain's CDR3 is CASLRGNGELFF. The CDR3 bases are TGTGCCAGCCTACGGGGGAACGGGGAGCTGTTTTTT.

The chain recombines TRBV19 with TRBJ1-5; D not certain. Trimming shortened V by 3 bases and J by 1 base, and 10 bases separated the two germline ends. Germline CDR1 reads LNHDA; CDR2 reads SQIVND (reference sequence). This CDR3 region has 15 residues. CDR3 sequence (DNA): TGTGCCAGTAGTATTCAGGCGAGGAGCAATCAGCCCCAGCATTTT. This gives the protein CASSIQARSNQPQHF.

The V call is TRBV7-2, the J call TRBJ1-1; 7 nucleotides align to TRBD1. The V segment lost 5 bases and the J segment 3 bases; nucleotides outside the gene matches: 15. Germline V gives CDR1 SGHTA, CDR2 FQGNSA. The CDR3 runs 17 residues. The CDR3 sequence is CASSPRGRGPGYTEAFF. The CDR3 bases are TGTGCCAGCAGCCCCCGGGGTAGGGGGCCGGGATACACTGAAGCTTTCTTT.

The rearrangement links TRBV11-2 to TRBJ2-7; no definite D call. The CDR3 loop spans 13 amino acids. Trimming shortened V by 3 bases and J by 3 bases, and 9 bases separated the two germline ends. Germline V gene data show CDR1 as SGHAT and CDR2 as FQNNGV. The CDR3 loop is CASSLTRNYEQYF. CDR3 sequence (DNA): TGTGCCAGCAGCTTGACAAGAAACTACGAGCAGTACTTC.

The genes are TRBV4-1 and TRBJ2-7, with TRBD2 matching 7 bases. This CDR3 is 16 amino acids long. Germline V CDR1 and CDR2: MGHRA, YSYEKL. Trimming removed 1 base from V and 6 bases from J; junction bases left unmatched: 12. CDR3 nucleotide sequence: TGCGCCAGCAGCCAAGGCCCCCGAGCGGGATCTTTCGAGCAGTACTTC. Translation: CASSQGPRAGSFEQYF.

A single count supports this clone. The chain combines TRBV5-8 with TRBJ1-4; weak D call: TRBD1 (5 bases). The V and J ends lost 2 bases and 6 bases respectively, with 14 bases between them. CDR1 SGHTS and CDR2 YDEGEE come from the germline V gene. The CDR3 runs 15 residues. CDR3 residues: CASSLPGTGYEKLFF. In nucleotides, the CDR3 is TGTGCCAGCAGCTTACCCGGGACGGGATATGAAAAACTGTTTTTT.

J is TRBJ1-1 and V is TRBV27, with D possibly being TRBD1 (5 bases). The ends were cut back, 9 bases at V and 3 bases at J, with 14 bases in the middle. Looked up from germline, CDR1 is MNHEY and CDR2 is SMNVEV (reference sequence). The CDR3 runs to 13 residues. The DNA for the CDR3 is TGTGCCAGTTGGGGGTCTATCTACACTGAAGCTTTCTTT. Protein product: CASWGSIYTEAFF.

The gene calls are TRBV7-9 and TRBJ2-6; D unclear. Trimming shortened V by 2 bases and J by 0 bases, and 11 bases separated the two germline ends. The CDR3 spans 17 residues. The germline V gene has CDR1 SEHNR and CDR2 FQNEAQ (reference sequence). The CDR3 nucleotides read TGTGCCAGCAGCTTAATATTACAAGGCTCTGGGGCCAACGTCCTGACTTTC. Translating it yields CASSLILQGSGANVLTF.

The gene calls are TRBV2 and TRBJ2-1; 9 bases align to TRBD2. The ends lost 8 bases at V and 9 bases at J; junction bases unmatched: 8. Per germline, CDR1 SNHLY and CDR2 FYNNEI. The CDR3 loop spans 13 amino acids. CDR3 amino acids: CASGTERGVEQFF. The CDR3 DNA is TGTGCCAGCGGGACTGAGCGGGGGGTTGAGCAGTTCTTC.

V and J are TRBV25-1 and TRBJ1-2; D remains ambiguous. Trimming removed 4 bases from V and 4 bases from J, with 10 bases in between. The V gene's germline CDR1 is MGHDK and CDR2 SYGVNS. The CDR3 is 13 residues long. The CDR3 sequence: CASSGQTIYGYTF. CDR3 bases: TGTGCCAGCAGTGGGCAGACCATCTATGGCTACACCTTC.

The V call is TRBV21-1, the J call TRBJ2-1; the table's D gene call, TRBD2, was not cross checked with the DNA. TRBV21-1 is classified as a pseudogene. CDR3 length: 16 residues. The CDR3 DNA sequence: TGTGCCAGCAGCAGACCGACTCCCACCCAGTGCAATGAGCAGTTCTTC. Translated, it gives CASSRPTPTQCNEQFF.

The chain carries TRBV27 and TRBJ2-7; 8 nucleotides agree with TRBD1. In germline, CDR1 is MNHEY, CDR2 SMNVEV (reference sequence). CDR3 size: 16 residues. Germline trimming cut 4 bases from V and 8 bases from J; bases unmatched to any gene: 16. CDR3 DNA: TGTGCCAGCAGTTCGTACGCCGGGACAGGCGCGGTTCAGCAGTACTTC. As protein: CASSSYAGTGAVQQYF.

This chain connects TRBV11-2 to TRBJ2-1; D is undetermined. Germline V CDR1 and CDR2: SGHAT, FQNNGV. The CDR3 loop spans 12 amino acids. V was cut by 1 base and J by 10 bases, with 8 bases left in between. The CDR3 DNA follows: TGTGCCAGCAGCTTAGCCCGACTGGAGCAGTTCTTC. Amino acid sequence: CASSLARLEQFF.

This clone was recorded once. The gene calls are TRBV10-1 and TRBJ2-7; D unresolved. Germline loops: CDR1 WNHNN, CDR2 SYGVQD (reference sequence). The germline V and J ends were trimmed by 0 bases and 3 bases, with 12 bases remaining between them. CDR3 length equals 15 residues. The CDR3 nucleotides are TGCGCCAGCAGTGAGTCGGCCAGTTCCAGCTACGAGCAGTACTTC. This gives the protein CASSESASSSYEQYF.

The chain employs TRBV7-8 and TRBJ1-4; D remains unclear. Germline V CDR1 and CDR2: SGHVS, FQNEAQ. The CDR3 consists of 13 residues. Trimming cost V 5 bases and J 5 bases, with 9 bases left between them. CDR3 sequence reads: CASSMTSNEKLFF. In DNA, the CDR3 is TGTGCCAGCAGCATGACTTCCAATGAAAAACTGTTTTTT.

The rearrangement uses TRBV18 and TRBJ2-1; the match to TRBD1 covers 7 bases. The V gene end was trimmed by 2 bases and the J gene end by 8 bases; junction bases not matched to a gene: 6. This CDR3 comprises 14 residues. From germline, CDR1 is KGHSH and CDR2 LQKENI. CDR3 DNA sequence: TGTGCCAGCTCACCAGGGGACAGAAGCTATGAGCAGTTCTTC. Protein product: CASSPGDRSYEQFF.

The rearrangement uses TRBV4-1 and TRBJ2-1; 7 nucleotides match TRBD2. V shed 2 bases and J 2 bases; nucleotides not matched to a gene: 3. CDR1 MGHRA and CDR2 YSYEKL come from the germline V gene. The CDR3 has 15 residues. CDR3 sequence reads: CASSQIAGAYNEQFF. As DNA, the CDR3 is TGCGCCAGCAGCCAAATAGCGGGCGCCTACAATGAGCAGTTCTTC.

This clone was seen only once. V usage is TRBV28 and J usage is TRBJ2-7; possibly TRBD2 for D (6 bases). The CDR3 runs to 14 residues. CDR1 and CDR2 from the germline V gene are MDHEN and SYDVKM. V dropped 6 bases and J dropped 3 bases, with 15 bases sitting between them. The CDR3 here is CASSPRGVYYEQYF. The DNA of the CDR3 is TGTGCCAGCAGCCCTCGCGGGGTTTACTACGAGCAGTACTTC.

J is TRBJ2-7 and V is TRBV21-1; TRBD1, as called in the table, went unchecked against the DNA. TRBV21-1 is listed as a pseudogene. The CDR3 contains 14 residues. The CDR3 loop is CASSNIDSSYEQYF. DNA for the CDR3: TGTGCCAGCAGCAATATCGACAGTTCCTACGAGCAGTACTTC.

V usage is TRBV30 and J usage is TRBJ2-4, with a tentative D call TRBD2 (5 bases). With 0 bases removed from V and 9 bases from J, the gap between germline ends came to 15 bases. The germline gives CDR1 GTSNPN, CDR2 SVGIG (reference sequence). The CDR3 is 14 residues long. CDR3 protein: CAWSVQYSGTIQYF. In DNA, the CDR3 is TGTGCCTGGAGTGTTCAATACTCGGGAACCATTCAGTACTTC.

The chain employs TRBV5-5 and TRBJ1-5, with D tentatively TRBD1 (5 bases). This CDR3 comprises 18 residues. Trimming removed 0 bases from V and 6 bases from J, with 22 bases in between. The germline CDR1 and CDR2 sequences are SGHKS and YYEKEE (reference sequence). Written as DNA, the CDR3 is TGTGCCAGCAGCTTGGGAGGGAGGGCAGGGAATTTAGGTCAGCCCCAGCATTTT. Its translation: CASSLGGRAGNLGQPQHF.

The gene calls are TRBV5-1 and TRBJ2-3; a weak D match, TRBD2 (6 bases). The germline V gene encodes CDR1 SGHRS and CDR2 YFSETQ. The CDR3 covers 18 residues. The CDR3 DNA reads TGCGCGAGAATGCCCTGTAGCCAGGCGGGAATCTTCACAGATACGCAGTATTTT. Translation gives CARMPCSQAGIFTDTQYF.

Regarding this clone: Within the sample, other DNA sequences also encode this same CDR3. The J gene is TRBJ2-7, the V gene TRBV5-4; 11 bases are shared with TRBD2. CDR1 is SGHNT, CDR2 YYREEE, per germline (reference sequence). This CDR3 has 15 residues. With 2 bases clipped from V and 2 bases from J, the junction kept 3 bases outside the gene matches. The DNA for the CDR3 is TGTGCCAGCAGCTTAGGACTAGCGGGCACCTACGAGCAGTACTTC. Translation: CASSLGLAGTYEQYF.

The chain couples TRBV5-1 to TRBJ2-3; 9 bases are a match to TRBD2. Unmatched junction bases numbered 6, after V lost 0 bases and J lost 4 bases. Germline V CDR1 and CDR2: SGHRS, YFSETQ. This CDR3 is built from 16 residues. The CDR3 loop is CASSLGLAGSPDTQYF. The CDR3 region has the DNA TGCGCCAGCAGCTTGGGGCTAGCGGGATCCCCAGATACGCAGTATTTT.

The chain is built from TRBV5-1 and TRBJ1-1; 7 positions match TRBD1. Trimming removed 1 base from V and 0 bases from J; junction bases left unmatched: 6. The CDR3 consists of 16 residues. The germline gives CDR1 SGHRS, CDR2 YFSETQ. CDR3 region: CASSLRDSAMNTEAFF. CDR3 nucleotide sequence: TGCGCCAGCAGCTTGCGGGACAGTGCCATGAACACTGAAGCTTTCTTT.

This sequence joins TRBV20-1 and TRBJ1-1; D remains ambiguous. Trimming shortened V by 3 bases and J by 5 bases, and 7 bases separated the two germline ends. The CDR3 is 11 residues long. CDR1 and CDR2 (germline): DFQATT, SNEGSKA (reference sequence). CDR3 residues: CSASQETEAFF. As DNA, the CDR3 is TGCAGTGCTAGTCAGGAAACTGAAGCTTTCTTT.

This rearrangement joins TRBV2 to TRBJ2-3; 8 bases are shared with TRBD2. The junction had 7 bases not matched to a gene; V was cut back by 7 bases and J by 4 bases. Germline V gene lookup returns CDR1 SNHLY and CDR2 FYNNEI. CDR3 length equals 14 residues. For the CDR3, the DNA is TGTGCCAGCAAAAGCGGGAGTGCTTCAGATACGCAGTATTTT. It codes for CASKSGSASDTQYF.

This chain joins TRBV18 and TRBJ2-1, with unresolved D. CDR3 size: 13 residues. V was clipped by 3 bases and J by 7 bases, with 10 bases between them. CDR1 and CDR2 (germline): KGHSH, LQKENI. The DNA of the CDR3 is TGTGCCAGCTCACCCGGGCCACTGAATGAGCAGTTCTTC. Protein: CASSPGPLNEQFF.

In nucleotides, the CDR3 is TGTGCCAGCAGCTTAGCTGGGACAGGGAACACCGGGGAGCTGTTTTTT. The encoded protein is CASSLAGTGNTGELFF. This chain joins TRBV7-2 and TRBJ2-2, with 8 nucleotides matching TRBD1. V was clipped by 0 bases and J by 1 base; unmatched bases: 1. Germline V gives CDR1 SGHTA, CDR2 FQGNSA. The CDR3 spans 16 residues.